Below, one TCR beta chain is given with its context. V lost 3 bases and J lost 3, with 12 bases in between. Germline CDR1 reads DFQATT; CDR2 reads SNEGSKA (reference sequence). The CDR3 contains 13 residues. Original data processing: How many nucleated cells were present was estimated from reference gene primer amplification. Libraries were prepared by immunoSEQ multiplex PCR; TCRdb keeps only in-frame clonotypes and omits some of them. That table furnishes V, J and clone size, whereas the DNA furnished D and trimming. The repertoire has approximately 97,000 clones, approximately 92% of them found once; the top ten carry around 2%. This entry comes from a study of blood T cell repertoires in COVID-19. Looking at the study overall: Sites in the United States, Italy and Spain provided acute and convalescent COVID-19 samples. T cells, B-cell-depleted T cells, or PBMCs provided the cDNA or gDNA that served as material.

Those enrolled in Seattle joined during active infection and were followed longitudinally afterward. The TCR was taken from a woman between 45 and 60 years old with COVID-19, enrolled during active disease. The sequencing input was peripheral blood. The chain employs TRBV20-1 and TRBJ2-7, with TRBD1 as a possible D gene (6 bases). CDR3: CSASNAGDYEQYF. In DNA form, the CDR3 reads TGCAGTGCTAGTAACGCAGGGGACTACGAGCAGTACTTC.